Ten or more counts support the clone carrying this TCR beta chain. Its target is not known. This sample was included in a study of T cell repertoires in cytomegalovirus infection. Study details: It can be stated that public TCR beta signatures indicated CMV infection as well as a matching HLA type. Broader study findings: In two of eight donors, the top clonotype was HLA-C-restricted CMV-specific. Cumulative frequency (of public TCR beta family members) identified carriers of CMV plus the relevant HLA.

This CDR3 is built from 12 residues. Germline V gives CDR1 SEHNR, CDR2 FQNEAQ (reference sequence). The V end lost 2 bases, the J end lost 6 bases, and 7 bases lay between the germline ends. TCRdb redid the calling of the reads with MiXCR, one entry per CDR3 protein. The sample carries roughly 640,000 distinct CDR3 sequences, approximately 24% recorded once. The chain has TRBV7-9 and TRBJ1-2; no definite D call. The sequence came from a human donor in good health (CMV status not recorded). Some clones in this sample may be carry-over from other donors' samples. Material for sequencing was CD8+ T cells from PBMCs. The CDR3 DNA reads TGTGCCAGCAGCTTACGCCCGGATGGCTACACCTTC. Amino acid sequence: CASSLRPDGYTF.